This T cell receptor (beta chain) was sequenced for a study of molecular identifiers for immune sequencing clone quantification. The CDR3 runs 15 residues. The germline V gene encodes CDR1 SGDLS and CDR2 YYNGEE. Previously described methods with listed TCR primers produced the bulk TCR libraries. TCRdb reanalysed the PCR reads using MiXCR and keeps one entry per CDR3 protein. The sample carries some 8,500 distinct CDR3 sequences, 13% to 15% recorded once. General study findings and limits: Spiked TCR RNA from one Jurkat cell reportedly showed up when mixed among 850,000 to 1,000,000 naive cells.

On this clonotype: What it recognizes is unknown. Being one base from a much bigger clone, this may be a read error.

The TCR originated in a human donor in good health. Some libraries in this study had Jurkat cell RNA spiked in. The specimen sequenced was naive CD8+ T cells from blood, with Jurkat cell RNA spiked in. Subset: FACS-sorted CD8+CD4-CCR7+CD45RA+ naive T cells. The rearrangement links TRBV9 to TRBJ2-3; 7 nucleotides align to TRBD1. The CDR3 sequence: CASSVEGQILDMQYF. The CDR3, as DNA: TGTGCCAGCAGCGTAGAGGGACAGATATTAGATATGCAGTATTTT.